This TCR beta chain is from a study of blood T cell repertoires in COVID-19. At the level of the study: COVID-19 samples collected from the United States, Italy and Spain covered acute and convalescent phases. T cells, B-cell-depleted T cells, or PBMCs provided the cDNA or gDNA that served as material.

Original methodology: Scientists estimated how many nucleated cells there were by amplifying reference gene primers. The table came from immunoSEQ multiplex PCR; TCRdb's copy has only in-frame clones and leaves some out. For V, J and clone size, that table is used; D and trimming come from the DNA. The data show around 130,000 clones, about 80% seen once. Germline CDR1 and CDR2: SEHNR and FQNEAQ (reference sequence). The length of the CDR3 is 19 residues. Trimming at V came to 0 bases and at J to 0 bases, leaving 8 bases not matched to a gene. This clone showed up just once. Sequencing input: peripheral blood. The chain links TRBV7-9 to TRBJ2-6, with 7 positions matching TRBD2. This receptor was identified in a man aged 45-65 years with acute or convalescent COVID-19. DNA of the CDR3: TGTGCCAGCAGCTTAGCTCCAGCGGGACTGAGCTCTGGGGCCAACGTCCTGACTTTC. Translating gives CASSLAPAGLSSGANVLTF. Full variable domain (remainder filled in from reference TRBV7-9 and TRBJ2-6): DTGVSQNPRHKITKRGQNVTFRCDPISEHNRLYWYRQTLGQGPEFLTYFQNEAQLEKSRLLSDRFSAERPKGSFSTLEIQRTEQGDSAMYLCASSLAPAGLSSGANVLTFGAGSRLTVL.